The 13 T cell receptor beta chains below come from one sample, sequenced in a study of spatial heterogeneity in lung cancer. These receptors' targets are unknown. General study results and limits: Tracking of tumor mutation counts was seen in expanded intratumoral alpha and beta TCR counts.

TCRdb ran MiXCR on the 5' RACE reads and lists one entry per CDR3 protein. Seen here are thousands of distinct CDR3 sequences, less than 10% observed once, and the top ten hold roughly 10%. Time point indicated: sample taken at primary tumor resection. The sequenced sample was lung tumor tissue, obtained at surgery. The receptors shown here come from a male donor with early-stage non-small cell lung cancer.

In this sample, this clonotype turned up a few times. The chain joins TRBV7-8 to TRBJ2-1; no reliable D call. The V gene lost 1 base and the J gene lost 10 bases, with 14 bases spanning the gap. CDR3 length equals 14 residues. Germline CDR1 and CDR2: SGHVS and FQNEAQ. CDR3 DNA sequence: TGTGCCAGCAGCTTAGGCAATCGTAACGACGAGCAGTTCTTC. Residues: CASSLGNRNDEQFF.

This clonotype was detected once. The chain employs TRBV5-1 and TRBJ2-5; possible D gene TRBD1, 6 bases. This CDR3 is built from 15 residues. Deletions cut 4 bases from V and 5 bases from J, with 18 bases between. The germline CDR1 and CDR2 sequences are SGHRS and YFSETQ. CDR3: CASSPGATGMETQYF. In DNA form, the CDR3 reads TGCGCCAGCAGCCCTGGTGCCACAGGGATGGAGACCCAGTACTTC.

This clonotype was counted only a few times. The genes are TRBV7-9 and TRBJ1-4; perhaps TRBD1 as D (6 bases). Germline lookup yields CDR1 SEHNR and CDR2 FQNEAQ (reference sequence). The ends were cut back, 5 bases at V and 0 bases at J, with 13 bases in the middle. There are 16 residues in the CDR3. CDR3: CASSTYRVATNEKLFF. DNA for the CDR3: TGTGCCAGCAGCACTTACAGGGTCGCAACTAATGAAAAACTGTTTTTT. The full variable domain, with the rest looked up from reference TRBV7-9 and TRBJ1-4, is DTGVSQNPRHKITKRGQNVTFRCDPISEHNRLYWYRQTLGQGPEFLTYFQNEAQLEKSRLLSDRFSAERPKGSFSTLEIQRTEQGDSAMYLCASSTYRVATNEKLFFGSGTQLSVL.

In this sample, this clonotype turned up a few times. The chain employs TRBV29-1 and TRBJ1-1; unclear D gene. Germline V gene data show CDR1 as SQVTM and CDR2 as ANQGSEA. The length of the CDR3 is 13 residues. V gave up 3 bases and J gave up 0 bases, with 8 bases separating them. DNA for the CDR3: TGCAGCGTTGACCCACAGATGAACACTGAAGCTTTCTTT. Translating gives CSVDPQMNTEAFF.

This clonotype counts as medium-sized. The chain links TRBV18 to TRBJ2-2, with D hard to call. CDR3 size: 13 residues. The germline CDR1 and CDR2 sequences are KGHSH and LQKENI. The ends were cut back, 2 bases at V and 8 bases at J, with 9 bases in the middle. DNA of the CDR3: TGTGCCAGCTCACCAACAAGAACTGGGGAGCTGTTTTTT. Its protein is CASSPTRTGELFF. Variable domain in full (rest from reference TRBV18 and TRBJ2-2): NAGVMQNPRHLVRRRGQEARLRCSPMKGHSHVYWYRQLPEEGLKFMVYLQKENIIDESGMPKERFSAEFPKEGPSILRIQQVVRGDSAAYFCASSPTRTGELFFGEGSRLTVL.

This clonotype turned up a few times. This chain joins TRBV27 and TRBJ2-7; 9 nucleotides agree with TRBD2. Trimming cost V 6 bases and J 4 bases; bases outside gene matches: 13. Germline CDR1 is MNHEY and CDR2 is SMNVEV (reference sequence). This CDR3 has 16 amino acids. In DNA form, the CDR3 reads TGTGCCAGCAGCCTAGGGGGGGCTAGCGGGATATACGAGCAGTACTTC. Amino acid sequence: CASSLGGASGIYEQYF.

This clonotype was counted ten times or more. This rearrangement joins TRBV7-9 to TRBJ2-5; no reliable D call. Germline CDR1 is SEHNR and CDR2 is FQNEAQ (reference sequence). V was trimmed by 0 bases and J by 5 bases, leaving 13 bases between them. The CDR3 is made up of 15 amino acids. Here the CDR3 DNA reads TGTGCCAGCAGCTTAGCGCAAAACTCCGGGGAGACCCAGTACTTC. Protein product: CASSLAQNSGETQYF.

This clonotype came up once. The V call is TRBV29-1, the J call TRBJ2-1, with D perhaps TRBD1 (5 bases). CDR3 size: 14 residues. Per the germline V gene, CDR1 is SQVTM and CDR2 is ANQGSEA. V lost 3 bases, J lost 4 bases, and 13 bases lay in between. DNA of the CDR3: TGCAGCGTTGAGGATCGGACACGTTACAATGAGCAGTTCTTC. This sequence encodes CSVEDRTRYNEQFF.

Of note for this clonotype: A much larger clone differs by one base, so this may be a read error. The CDR3 region is CAISESTGIVYEQYF. CDR3 nucleotide sequence: TGTGCCATCAGTGAGTCGACTGGCATTGTCTACGAGCAGTACTTC. The chain links TRBV10-3 to TRBJ2-7; D gene ambiguous. Trimming stripped 0 bases from V and 3 bases from J, with 12 bases between. This CDR3 contains 15 residues. Germline CDR1 and CDR2: ENHRY and SYGVKD.

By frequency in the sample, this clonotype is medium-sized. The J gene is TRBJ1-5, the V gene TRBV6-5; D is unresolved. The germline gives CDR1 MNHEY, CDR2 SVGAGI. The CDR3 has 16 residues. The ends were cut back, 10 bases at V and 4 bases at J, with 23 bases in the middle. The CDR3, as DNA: TGTGCCACCCGAAAATCGCTCTACACAAGTAATCAGCCCCAGCATTTT. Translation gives CATRKSLYTSNQPQHF.

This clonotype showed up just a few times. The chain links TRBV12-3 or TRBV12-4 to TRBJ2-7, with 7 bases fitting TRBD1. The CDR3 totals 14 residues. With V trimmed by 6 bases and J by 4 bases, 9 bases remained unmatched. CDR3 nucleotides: TGTGCCAGCAGCCCCGGGACAGTCTTTTACGAGCAGTACTTC. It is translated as CASSPGTVFYEQYF.

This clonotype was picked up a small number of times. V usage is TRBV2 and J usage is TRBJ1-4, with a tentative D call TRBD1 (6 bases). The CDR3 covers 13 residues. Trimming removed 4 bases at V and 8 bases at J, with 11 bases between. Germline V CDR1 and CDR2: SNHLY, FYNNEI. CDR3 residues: CASSATGREKLFF. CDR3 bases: TGTGCCAGCAGTGCCACAGGGAGGGAAAAACTGTTTTTT. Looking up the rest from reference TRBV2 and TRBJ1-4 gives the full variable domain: EPEVTQTPSHQVTQMGQEVILRCVPISNHLYFYWYRQILGQKVEFLVSFYNNEISEKSEIFDDQFSVERPDGSNFTLKIRSTKLEDSAMYFCASSATGREKLFFGSGTQLSVL.

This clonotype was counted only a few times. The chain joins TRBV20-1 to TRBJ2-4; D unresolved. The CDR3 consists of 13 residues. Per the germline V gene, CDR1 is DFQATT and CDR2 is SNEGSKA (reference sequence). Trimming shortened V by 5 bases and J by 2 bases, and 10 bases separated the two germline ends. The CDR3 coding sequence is TGCAGTGCTCGCTCCGGAACCAAAAACATTCAGTACTTC. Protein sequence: CSARSGTKNIQYF.